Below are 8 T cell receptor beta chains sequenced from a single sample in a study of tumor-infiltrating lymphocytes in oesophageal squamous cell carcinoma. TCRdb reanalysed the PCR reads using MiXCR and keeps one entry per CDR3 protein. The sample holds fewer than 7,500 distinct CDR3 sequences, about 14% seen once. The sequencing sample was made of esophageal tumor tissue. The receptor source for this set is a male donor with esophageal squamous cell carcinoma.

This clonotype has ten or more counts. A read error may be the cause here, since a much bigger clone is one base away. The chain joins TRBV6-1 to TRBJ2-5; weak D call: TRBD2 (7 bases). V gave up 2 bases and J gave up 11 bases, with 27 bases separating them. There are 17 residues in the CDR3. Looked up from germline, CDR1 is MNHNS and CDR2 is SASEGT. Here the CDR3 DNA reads TGTGCCAGCAGTGAATGGGCGGGGGCCTTGGAAGACAATGAGCAGTACTTC. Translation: CASSEWAGALEDNEQYF.

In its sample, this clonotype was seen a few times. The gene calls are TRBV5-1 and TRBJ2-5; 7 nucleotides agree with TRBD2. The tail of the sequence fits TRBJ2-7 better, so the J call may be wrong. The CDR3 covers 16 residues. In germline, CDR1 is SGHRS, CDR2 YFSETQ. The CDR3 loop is CASSLDLGGGTYEQYF. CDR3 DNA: TGCGCCAGCAGCTTGGATTTGGGCGGGGGTACCTACGAGCAGTACTTC.

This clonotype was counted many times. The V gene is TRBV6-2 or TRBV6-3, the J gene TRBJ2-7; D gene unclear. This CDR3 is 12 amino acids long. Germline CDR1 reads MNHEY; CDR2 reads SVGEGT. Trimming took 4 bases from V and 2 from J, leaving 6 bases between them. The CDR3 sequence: CASSSLAYEQYF. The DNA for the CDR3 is TGTGCCAGCAGTTCTCTAGCCTACGAGCAGTACTTC.

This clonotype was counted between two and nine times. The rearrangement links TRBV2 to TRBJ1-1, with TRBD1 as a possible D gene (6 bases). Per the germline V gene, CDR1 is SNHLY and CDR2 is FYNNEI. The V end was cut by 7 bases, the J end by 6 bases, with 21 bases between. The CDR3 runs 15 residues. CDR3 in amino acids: CASMGLMGAGAEAFF. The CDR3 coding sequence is TGTGCCAGCATGGGTTTGATGGGGGCCGGCGCTGAAGCTTTCTTT.

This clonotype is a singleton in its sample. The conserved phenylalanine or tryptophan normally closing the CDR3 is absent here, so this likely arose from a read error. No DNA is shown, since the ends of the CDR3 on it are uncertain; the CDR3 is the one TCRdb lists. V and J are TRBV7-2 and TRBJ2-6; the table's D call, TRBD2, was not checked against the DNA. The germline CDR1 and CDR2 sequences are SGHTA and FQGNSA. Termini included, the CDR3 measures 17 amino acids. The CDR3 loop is CASSSGRGVSVTQYFGA.

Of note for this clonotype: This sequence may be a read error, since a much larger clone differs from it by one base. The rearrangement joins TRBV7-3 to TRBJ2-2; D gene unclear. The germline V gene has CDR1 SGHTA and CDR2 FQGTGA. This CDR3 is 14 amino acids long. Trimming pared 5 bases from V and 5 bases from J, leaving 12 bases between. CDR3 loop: CASSLALATGELFF. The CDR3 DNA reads TGTGCCAGCAGCCTGGCGCTGGCGACCGGGGAGCTGTTTTTT. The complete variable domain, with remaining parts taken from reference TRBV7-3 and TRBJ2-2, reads GAGVSQTPSNKVTEKGKYVELRCDPISGHTALYWYRQSLGQGPEFLIYFQGTGAADDSGLPNDRFFAVRPEGSVSTLKIQRTERGDSAVYLCASSLALATGELFFGEGSRLTVL.

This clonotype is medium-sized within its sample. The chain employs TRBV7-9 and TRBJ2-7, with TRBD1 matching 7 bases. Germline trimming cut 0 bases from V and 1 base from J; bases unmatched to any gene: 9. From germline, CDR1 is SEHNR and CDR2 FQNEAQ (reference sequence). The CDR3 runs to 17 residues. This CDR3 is CASSLASLGRGSYEQYF. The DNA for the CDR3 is TGTGCCAGCAGCTTAGCGTCCCTGGGCAGGGGGTCCTACGAGCAGTACTTC.

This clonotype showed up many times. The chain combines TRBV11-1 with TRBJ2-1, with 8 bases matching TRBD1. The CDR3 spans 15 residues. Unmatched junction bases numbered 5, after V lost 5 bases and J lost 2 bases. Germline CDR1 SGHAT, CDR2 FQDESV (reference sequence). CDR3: CASSPRTGTYNEQFF. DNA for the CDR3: TGTGCCAGCAGCCCTCGGACAGGGACCTACAATGAGCAGTTCTTC.